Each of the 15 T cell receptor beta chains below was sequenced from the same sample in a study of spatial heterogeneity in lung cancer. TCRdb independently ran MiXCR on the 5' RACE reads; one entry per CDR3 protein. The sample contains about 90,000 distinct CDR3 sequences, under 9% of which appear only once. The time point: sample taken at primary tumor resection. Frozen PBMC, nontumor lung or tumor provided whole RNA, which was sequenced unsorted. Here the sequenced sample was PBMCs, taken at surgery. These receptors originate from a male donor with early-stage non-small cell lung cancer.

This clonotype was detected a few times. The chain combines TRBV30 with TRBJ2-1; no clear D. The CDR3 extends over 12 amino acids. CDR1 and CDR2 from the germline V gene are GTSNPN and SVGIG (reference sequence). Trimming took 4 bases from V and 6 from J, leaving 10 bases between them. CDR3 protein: CAWTRTGNEQFF. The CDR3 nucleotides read TGTGCCTGGACCCGGACGGGCAATGAGCAGTTCTTC.

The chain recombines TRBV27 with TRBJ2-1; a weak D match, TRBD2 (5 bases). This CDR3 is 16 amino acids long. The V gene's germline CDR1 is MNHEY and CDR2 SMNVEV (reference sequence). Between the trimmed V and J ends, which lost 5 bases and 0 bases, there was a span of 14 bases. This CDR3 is CASSPLRGSSYNEQFF. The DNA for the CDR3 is TGTGCCAGCAGTCCCCTTCGTGGGAGCTCCTACAATGAGCAGTTCTTC.

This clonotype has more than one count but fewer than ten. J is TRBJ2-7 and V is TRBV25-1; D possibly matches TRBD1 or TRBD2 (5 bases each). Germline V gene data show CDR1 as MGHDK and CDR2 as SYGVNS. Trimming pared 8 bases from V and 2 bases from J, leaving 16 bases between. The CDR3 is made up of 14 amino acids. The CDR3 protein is CASAETGTAYEQYF. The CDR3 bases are TGTGCCAGCGCGGAAACCGGGACCGCCTACGAGCAGTACTTC.

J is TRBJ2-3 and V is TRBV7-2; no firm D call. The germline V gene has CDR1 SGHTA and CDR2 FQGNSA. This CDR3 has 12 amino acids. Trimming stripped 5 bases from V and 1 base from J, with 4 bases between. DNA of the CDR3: TGTGCCAGCAGCCAACGCACAGATACGCAGTATTTT. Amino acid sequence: CASSQRTDTQYF. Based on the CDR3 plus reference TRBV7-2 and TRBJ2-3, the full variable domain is GAGVSQSPSNKVTEKGKDVELRCDPISGHTALYWYRQSLGQGLEFLIYFQGNSAPDKSGLPSDRFSAERTGGSVSTLTIQRTQQEDSAVYLCASSQRTDTQYFGPGTRLTVL.

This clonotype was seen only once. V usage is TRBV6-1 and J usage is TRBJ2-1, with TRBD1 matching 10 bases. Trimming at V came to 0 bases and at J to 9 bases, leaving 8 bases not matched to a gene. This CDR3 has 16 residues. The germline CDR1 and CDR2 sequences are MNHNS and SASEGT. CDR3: CASSEAAPGQGFEQFF. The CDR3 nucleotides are TGTGCCAGCAGTGAAGCGGCTCCGGGACAGGGGTTTGAGCAGTTCTTC.

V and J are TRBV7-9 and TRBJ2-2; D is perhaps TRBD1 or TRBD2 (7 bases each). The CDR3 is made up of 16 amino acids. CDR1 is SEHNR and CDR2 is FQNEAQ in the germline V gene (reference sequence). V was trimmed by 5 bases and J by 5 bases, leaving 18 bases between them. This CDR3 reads CASSPPRGGATGELFF. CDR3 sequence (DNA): TGTGCCAGCAGCCCCCCCAGGGGGGGTGCAACCGGGGAGCTGTTTTTT.

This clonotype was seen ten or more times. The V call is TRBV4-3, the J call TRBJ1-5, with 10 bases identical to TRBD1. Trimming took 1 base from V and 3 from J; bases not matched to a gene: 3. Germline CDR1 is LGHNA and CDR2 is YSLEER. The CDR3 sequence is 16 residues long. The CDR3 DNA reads TGCGCCAGCAGCCAAGGGACAGGGGGGTACAATCAGCCCCAGCATTTT. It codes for CASSQGTGGYNQPQHF.

CDR3 in amino acids: CASSSSQGADYGYTF. The CDR3 nucleotides read TGTGCCAGCAGTTCCTCCCAGGGGGCGGACTATGGCTACACCTTC. The V and J genes are TRBV27 and TRBJ1-2, with 8 bases lining up with TRBD1. The CDR3 covers 15 residues. The V segment lost 4 bases and the J segment 3 bases; nucleotides outside the gene matches: 7. The germline V gene has CDR1 MNHEY and CDR2 SMNVEV (reference sequence).

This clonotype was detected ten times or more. The CDR3: CASIGGGPYNEQFF. In DNA, the CDR3 is TGTGCTAGTATCGGCGGGGGGCCTTACAATGAGCAGTTCTTC. This chain links TRBV12-5 with TRBJ2-1, with 8 bases lining up with TRBD2. Germline V lookup: CDR1 LGHNT, CDR2 FRNRAP. With V trimmed by 8 bases and J by 4 bases, 7 bases remained unmatched. The CDR3 runs to 14 residues.

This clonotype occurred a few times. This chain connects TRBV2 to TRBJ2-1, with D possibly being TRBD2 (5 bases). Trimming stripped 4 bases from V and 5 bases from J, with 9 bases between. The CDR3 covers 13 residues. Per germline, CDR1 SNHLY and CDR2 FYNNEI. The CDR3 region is CASSGTGNNEQFF. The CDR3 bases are TGTGCCAGCAGTGGGACCGGGAACAATGAGCAGTTCTTC.

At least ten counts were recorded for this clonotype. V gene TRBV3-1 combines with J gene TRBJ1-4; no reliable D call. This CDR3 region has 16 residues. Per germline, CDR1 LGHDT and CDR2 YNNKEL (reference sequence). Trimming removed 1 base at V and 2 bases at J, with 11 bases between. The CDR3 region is CASSQGSQATNEKLFF. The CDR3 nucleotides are TGTGCCAGCAGCCAAGGGAGCCAAGCGACTAATGAAAAACTGTTTTTT. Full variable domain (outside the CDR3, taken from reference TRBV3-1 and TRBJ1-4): DTAVSQTPKYLVTQMGNDKSIKCEQNLGHDTMYWYKQDSKKFLKIMFSYNNKELIINETVPNRFSPKSPDKAHLNLHINSLELGDSAVYFCASSQGSQATNEKLFFGSGTQLSVL.

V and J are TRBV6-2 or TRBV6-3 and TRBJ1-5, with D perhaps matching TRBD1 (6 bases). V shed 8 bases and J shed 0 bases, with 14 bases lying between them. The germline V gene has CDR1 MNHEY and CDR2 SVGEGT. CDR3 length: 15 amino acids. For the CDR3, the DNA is TGTGCCAGCGGATTACAGGGCCTTAGCAATCAGCCCCAGCATTTT. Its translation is CASGLQGLSNQPQHF.

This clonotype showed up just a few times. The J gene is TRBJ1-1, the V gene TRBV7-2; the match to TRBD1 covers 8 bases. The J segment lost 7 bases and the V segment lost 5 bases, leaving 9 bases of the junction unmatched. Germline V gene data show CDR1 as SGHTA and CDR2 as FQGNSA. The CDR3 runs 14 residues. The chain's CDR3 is CASSQGQGRFEAFF. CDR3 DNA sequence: TGTGCCAGCAGCCAAGGACAGGGAAGGTTTGAAGCTTTCTTT.

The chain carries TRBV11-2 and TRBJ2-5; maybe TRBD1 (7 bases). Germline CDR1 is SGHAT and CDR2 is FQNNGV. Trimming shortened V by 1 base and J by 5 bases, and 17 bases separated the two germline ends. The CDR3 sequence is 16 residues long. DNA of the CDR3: TGTGCCAGCAGCTTAGGAAAGACAGGGAGGATGGAGACCCAGTACTTC. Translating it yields CASSLGKTGRMETQYF.

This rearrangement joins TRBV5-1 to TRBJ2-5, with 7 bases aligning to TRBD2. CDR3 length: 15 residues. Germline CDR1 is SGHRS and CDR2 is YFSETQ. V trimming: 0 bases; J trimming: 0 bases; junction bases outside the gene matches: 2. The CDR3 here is CASSLGLAHQETQYF. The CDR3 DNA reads TGCGCCAGCAGCTTGGGACTAGCCCACCAAGAGACCCAGTACTTC. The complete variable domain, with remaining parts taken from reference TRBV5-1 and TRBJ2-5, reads KAGVTQTPRYLIKTRGQQVTLSCSPISGHRSVSWYQQTPGQGLQFLFEYFSETQRNKGNFPGRFSGRQFSNSRSEMNVSTLELGDSALYLCASSLGLAHQETQYFGPGTRLLVL.